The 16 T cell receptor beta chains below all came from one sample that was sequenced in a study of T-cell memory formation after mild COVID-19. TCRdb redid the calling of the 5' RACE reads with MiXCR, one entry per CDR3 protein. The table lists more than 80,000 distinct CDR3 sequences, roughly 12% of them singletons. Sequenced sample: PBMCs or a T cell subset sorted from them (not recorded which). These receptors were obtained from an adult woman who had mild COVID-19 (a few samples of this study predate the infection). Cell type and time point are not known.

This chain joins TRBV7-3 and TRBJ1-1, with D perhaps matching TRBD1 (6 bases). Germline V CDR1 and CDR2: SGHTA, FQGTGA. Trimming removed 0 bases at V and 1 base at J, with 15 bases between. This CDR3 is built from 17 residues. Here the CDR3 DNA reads TGTGCCAGCAGCTTAACGGGTGTGGGGGCTGGGAACACTGAAGCTTTCTTT. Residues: CASSLTGVGAGNTEAFF.

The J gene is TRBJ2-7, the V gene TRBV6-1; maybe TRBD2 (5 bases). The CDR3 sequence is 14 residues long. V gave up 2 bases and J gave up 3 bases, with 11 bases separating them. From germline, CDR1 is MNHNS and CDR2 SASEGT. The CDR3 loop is CASSESPRGYEQYF. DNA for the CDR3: TGTGCCAGCAGTGAAAGCCCCCGGGGCTACGAGCAGTACTTC.

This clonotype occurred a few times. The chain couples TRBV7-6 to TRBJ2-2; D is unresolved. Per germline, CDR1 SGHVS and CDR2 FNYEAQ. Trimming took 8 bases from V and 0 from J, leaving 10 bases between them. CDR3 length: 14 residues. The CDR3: CASQSSANTGELFF. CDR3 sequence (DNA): TGTGCCAGCCAGTCTAGTGCGAACACCGGGGAGCTGTTTTTT.

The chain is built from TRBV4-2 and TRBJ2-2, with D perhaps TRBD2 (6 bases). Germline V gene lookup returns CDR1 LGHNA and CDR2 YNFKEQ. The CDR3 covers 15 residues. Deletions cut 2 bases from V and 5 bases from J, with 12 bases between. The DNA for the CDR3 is TGTGCCAGCAGCCAAAAAGCGGGCCTTACCGGGGAGCTGTTTTTT. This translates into CASSQKAGLTGELFF.

CDR3 sequence (DNA): TGTGCCAGCAGCTTAGGGCGGGGGGCCCTCCTCTACGAGCAGTACTTC. Residues: CASSLGRGALLYEQYF. V usage is TRBV13 and J usage is TRBJ2-7, with TRBD2 identical over 8 bases. The CDR3 length is 16 residues. Germline CDR1 is PRHDT and CDR2 is FYEKMQ (reference sequence). V lost 0 bases, J lost 3 bases, and 7 bases stayed unmatched.

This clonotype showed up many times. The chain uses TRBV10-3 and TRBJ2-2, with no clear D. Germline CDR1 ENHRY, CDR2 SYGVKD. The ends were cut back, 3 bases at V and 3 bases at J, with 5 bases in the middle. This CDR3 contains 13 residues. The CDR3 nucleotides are TGTGCCATCAGTGATTTGTACACCGGGGAGCTGTTTTTT. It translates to CAISDLYTGELFF.

In nucleotides, the CDR3 is TGTGCCACCAGCCCTGGGACTCCGGCCTTGACGCAGTATTTT. Protein: CATSPGTPALTQYF. This rearrangement joins TRBV15 to TRBJ2-3; D is perhaps TRBD2 (6 bases). V shed 5 bases and J shed 9 bases, with 18 bases lying between them. CDR1 LNHNV and CDR2 YYDKDF come from the germline V gene (reference sequence). The CDR3 length is 14 residues.

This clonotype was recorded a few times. CDR3 coding DNA: TGTGCCAGCAGTTTAAGCGGGGACCTGTACAATGAGCAGTTCTTC. This gives the protein CASSLSGDLYNEQFF. The chain carries TRBV27 and TRBJ2-1; TRBD2 matches 7 bases. The CDR3 is made up of 15 amino acids. The V gene's germline CDR1 is MNHEY and CDR2 SMNVEV (reference sequence). J gave up 4 bases and V 2 bases, and 5 bases lay outside the gene matches.

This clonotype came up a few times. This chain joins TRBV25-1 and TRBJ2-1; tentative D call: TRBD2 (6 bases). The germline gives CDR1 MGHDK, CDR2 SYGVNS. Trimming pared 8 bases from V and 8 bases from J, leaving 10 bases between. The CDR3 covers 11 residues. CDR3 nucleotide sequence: TGTGCCAGCCACGGGGGTCATGAGCAGTTCTTC. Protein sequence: CASHGGHEQFF.

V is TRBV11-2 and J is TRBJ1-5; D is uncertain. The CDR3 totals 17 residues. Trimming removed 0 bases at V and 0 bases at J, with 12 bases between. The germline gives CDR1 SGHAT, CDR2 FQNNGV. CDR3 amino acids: CASSLDGFADSNQPQHF. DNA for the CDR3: TGTGCCAGCAGCTTAGACGGGTTTGCCGATAGCAATCAGCCCCAGCATTTT.

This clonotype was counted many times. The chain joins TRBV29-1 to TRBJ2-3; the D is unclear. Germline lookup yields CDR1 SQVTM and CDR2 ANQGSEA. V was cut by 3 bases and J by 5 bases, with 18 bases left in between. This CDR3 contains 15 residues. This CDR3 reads CSVDDPTHRKDTQYF. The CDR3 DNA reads TGCAGCGTTGACGACCCCACCCACCGAAAAGATACGCAGTATTTT.

The CDR3 DNA reads TGTGCCAGCAGTTTCGGGGGGACCCAGTACTTC. Its translation is CASSFGGTQYF. The V and J genes are TRBV27 and TRBJ2-5; the D gene is possibly TRBD2 (6 bases). The CDR3 is made up of 11 amino acids. Trimming stripped 3 bases from V and 7 bases from J, with 6 bases between. CDR1 and CDR2 (germline): MNHEY, SMNVEV (reference sequence).

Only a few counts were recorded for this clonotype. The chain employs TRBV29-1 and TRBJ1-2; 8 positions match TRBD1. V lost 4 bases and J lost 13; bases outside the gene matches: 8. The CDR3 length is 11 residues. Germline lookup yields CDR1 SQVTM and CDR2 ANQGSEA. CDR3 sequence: CSVVDDRGSTF. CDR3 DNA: TGCAGCGTTGTGGATGACAGGGGTTCCACCTTC.

This chain's CDR3 is CATSLRDRGYEQYF. DNA for the CDR3: TGTGCCACCAGCCTCCGGGACAGAGGGTACGAGCAGTACTTC. The chain employs TRBV15 and TRBJ2-7; 7 positions match TRBD1. The trim removed 5 bases at V and 4 bases at J, leaving 8 bases unmatched. Per germline, CDR1 LNHNV and CDR2 YYDKDF (reference sequence). CDR3 size: 14 residues. The complete variable domain, with remaining parts taken from reference TRBV15 and TRBJ2-7, reads DAMVIQNPRYQVTQFGKPVTLSCSQTLNHNVMYWYQQKSSQAPKLLFHYYDKDFNNEADTPDNFQSRRPNTSFCFLDIRSPGLGDTAMYLCATSLRDRGYEQYFGPGTRLTVT.

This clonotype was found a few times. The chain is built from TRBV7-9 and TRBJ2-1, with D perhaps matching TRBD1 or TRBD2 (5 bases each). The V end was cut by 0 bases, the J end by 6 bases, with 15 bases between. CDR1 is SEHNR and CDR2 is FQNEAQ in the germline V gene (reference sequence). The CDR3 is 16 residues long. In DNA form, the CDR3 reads TGTGCCAGCAGCTTAGCTCCAGTCCAGGGACGCAATGAGCAGTTCTTC. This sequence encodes CASSLAPVQGRNEQFF.

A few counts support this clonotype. CDR3 amino acids: CSASTGQNIQYF. In nucleotides, the CDR3 is TGCAGTGCTAGTACAGGGCAAAACATTCAGTACTTC. V is TRBV20-1 and J is TRBJ2-4; weak D call: TRBD1 (6 bases). V was pared by 3 bases and J by 5 bases, with 8 bases between. The V gene's germline CDR1 is DFQATT and CDR2 SNEGSKA (reference sequence). The CDR3 is made up of 12 amino acids.